These T cell receptor beta chains were read from a single sample in a study of blood T cell repertoires in COVID-19. The assay was immunoSEQ multiplex PCR, and TCRdb's table has in-frame clones only and misses some. In the table there are roughly 300,000 clones, around 85% of which are singletons. Sequencing was performed on peripheral blood. The receptors stem from a human donor with COVID-19, enrolled during active disease. The donor label of this sample is uncertain. Each CDR3 is given with its conserved first and last residue. Each record gives: J gene, V gene, D gene, clone size, CDR3 DNA, CDR3 protein. D genes are given only for firm matches. Not every row has a clone size; where given, it reads once, few, many or a size class.

>TRBJ2-5|TRBV30|TRBD1|once
TGTGCCTGGACTACGACAGGGTCAGAGACCCAGTACTTC
CAWTTTGSETQYF
>TRBJ2-7|TRBV6-1|NA|NA
TGTGCCAGCAGTGATAAACAGCCCTACGAGCAGTACTTC
CASSDKQPYEQYF
>TRBJ2-1|TRBV29-1|NA|NA
TGCAGCGTTGCTGGGGCAGGGGGGTACAATGAGCAGTTCTTC
CSVAGAGGYNEQFF
>TRBJ2-7|TRBV5-1|NA|NA
TGCGCCAGCAGTCTTGCCAGTACCTACGAGCAGTACTTC
CASSLASTYEQYF
>TRBJ1-4|TRBV30|TRBD1|NA
TGTGCCTGGAGTAACAGGGGGGAACTGTTTTTT
CAWSNRGELFF
>TRBJ2-7|TRBV7-9|TRBD2|once
TGTGCCAGCAGCTTAGAGGGCGGGAGGATAGTCGAGCAGTACTTC
CASSLEGGRIVEQYF
>TRBJ1-1|TRBV28|TRBD1|NA
TGTGCCAGCCGGACAGGGGGAACTGAAGCTTTCTTT
CASRTGGTEAFF
>TRBJ2-7|TRBV5-6|NA|few
TGTGCCAGCAGCCCCTGGAGAAGGTACGAGCAGTACTTC
CASSPWRRYEQYF
>TRBJ1-1|TRBV30|TRBD1|NA
TGTGCCGGACAACGGGACAGGGTCACTGAAGCTTTCTTT
CAGQRDRVTEAFF
>TRBJ2-7|TRBV28|NA|NA
TGTGCCAGCAGCCAGGGGGGCCCCTACGAGCAGTACTTC
CASSQGGPYEQYF
>TRBJ2-5|TRBV5-1|TRBD2|once
TGCGCCAGCAGCTTGGACCGACTAGCGGGAGCCCAAGAGACCCAGTACTTC
CASSLDRLAGAQETQYF
>TRBJ2-7|TRBV6-5|NA|NA
TGTGCCAGCAGGTATGACAGGTTTTCCTACGAGCAGTACTTC
CASRYDRFSYEQYF
>TRBJ2-1|TRBV5-6|TRBD2|NA
TGTGCCAGCAGCTTGGCCGTCAGCGGGAGGGCCTATGAGCAGTTCTTC
CASSLAVSGRAYEQFF
>TRBJ1-1|TRBV2|NA|NA
TGTGCCAGCAGTGGGTTGGGACTCCTCACTGAAGCTTTCTTT
CASSGLGLLTEAFF
>TRBJ1-5|TRBV28|NA|NA
TGTGCCAGCAGTTTCTCCGGTAACGACTTTCAGCCCCAGCATTTT
CASSFSGNDFQPQHF
>TRBJ2-2|TRBV12-1|NA|medium-sized
NA
CASSFACGTGELFF
>TRBJ2-7|TRBV7-9|NA|NA
TGTGCCAGCAGCTTAGCGGAGGGGGACAGCGGAATCTACGAGCAGTACTTC
CASSLAEGDSGIYEQYF
>TRBJ1-5|TRBV6-1|NA|NA
TGTGCCAGCAGTGAGGGGAGAAGCAATCAGCCCCAGCATTTT
CASSEGRSNQPQHF
>TRBJ2-5|TRBV10-3|TRBD2|NA
TGTGCCACCGTAGACGGGACTAGCGGGGAGGAAGAGACCCAGTACTTC
CATVDGTSGEEETQYF